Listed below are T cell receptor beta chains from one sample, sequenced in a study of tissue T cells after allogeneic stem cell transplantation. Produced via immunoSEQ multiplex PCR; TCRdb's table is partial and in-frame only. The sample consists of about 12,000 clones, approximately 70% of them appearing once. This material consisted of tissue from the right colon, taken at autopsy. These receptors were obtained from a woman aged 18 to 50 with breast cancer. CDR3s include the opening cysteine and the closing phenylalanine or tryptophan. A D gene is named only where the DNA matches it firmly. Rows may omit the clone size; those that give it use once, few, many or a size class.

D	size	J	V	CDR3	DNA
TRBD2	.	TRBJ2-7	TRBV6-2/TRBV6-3	CASSYATSGSWEQYF	TGTGCCAGCAGTTACGCGACTAGCGGGAGTTGGGAGCAGTACTTC
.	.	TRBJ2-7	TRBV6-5	CASSYGRLPSYEQYF	TGTGCCAGCAGTTACGGGAGACTGCCTTCCTACGAGCAGTACTTC
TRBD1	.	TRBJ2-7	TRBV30	CAWKGAPYEQYF	TGTGCCTGGAAGGGGGCCCCCTACGAGCAGTACTTC
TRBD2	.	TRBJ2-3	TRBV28	CASSHLTRASGLDTQYF	TGTGCCAGCTCACACCTTACTCGGGCTAGCGGGCTGGATACGCAGTATTTT
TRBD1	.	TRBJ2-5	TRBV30	CAWSGLSTSGGTQYF	TGTGCCTGGAGTGGTCTTTCGACATCAGGGGGGACCCAGTACTTC
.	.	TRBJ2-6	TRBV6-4	CASSDSSHSGANVLTF	TGTGCCAGCAGTGACTCAAGTCACTCTGGGGCCAACGTCCTGACTTTC
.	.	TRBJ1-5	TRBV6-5	CASSSVGRAQHF	TGTGCCAGCAGCTCGGTCGGAAGGGCCCAGCATTTT
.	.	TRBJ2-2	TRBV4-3	CASSHAGDTGELFF	TGCGCCAGCAGCCATGCAGGGGACACCGGGGAGCTGTTTTTT
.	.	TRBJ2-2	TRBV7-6	CASSLYVQGDGELFF	TGTGCCAGCAGCTTATACGTACAGGGCGACGGGGAGCTGTTTTTT
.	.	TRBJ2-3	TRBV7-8	CASSPPSDTQYF	TGTGCCAGCAGCCCCCCTTCAGATACGCAGTATTTT
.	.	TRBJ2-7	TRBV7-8	CASSFGTPREQYF	TGTGCCAGCAGCTTCGGGACCCCTCGAGAGCAGTACTTC
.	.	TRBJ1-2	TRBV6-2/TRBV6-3	CASSHRFDRTAGGNYGYTF	TGTGCCAGCAGCCACCGTTTTGACAGGACGGCCGGGGGTAACTATGGCTACACCTTC
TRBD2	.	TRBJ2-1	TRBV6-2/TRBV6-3	CASSSLTSRISSYNEQFF	TGTGCCAGCAGTTCACTGACTAGCCGGATAAGCTCCTACAATGAGCAGTTCTTC
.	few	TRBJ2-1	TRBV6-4	CASSDSRISPLQFF	TGTGCCAGCAGTGACTCGAGGATCTCCCCCCTCCAGTTCTTC
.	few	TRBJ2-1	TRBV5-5	CASSLPSVNEQFF	TGTGCCAGCAGCTTGCCTAGCGTCAATGAGCAGTTCTTC
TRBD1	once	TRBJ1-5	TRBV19	CASTPGGQWDNQPQHF	TGTGCCAGTACACCAGGGGGACAGTGGGATAATCAGCCCCAGCATTTT
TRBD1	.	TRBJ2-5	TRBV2	CASSAGTGGETQYF	TGTGCCAGCAGTGCCGGGACAGGGGGGGAGACCCAGTACTTC
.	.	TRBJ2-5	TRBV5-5	CASSLAGPETQYF	TGTGCCAGCAGCTTGGCGGGCCCGGAGACCCAGTACTTC
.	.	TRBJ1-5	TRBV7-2	CASSLYGAGLNQPQHF	TGTGCCAGCAGCTTATATGGGGCCGGGCTAAATCAGCCCCAGCATTTT
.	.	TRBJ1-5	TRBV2	CASGPQGNQPQHF	TGTGCCAGCGGTCCACAGGGCAATCAGCCCCAGCATTTT
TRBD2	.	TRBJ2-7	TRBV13	CASSSAGGGERYEQYF	TGTGCCAGCAGCTCTGCTGGCGGGGGGGAACGGTACGAGCAGTACTTC
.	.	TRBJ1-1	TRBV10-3	CAISEDRVSDTEAFF	TGTGCCATCAGTGAGGATAGGGTATCGGACACTGAAGCTTTCTTT
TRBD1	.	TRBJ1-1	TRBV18	CASSPPRGTGAMNTEAFF	TGTGCCAGCTCACCACCGAGGGGGACAGGGGCCATGAACACTGAAGCTTTCTTT
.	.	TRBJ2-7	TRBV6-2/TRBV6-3	CASSYVAGSYEQYF	TGTGCCAGCAGTTACGTGGCGGGATCCTACGAGCAGTACTTC
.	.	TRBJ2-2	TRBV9	CASSSGGSGTGELFF	TGTGCCAGCAGCTCCGGCGGGTCGGGCACCGGGGAGCTGTTTTTT
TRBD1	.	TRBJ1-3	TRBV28	CASSFRWDRGVNTIYF	TGTGCCAGCAGTTTTAGGTGGGACAGGGGAGTAAACACCATATATTTT
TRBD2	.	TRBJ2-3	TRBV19	CASSNLIKTSGAGTDTQYF	TGTGCCAGTAGTAACCTAATAAAGACTAGCGGGGCCGGGACAGATACGCAGTATTTT
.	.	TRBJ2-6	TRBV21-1	CASSGQGPPIGANVLTF	TGTGCCAGCAGCGGACAAGGTCCCCCTATCGGGGCCAACGTCCTGACTTTC
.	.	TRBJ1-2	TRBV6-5	CASRALNYGYTF	TGTGCCAGCAGAGCCCTCAACTATGGCTACACCTTC
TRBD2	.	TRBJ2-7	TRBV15	CATSRLAGMAGEQYF	TGTGCCACCAGCCGACTAGCGGGAATGGCAGGGGAGCAGTACTTC
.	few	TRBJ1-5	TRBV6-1	CASSEGSLGYQPQHF	TGTGCCAGCAGTGAGGGTAGTCTTGGGTATCAGCCCCAGCATTTT
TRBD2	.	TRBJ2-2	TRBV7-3	CASSPQRETGELFF	TGTGCCAGCAGCCCTCAGCGGGAGACCGGGGAGCTGTTTTTT
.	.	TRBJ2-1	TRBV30	CAWSEQAASSYNEQFF	TGTGCCTGGAGTGAGCAAGCGGCCAGCTCCTACAATGAGCAGTTCTTC